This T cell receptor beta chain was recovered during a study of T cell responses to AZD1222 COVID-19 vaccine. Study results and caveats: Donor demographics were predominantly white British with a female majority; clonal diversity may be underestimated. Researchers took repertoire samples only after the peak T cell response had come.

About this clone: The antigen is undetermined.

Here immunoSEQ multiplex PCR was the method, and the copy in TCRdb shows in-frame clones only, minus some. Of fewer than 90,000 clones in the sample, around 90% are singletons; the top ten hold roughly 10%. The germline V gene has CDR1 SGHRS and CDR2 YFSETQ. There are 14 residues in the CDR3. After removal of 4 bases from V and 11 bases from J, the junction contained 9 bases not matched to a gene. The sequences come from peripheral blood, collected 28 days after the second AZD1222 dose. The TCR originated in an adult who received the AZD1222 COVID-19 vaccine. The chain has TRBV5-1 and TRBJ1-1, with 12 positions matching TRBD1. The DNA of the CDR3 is TGCGCCAGCAGCCAACGGGACAGGGGGCGCGAGGCTTTCTTT. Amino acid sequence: CASSQRDRGREAFF.